This note documents a single TCR beta chain sequence. The antigen remains undetermined. These data originate in a study of T cell repertoires in cytomegalovirus infection. Study details: Matching HLA type and CMV infection were both indicated by public TCR beta signatures.

Study-wide results and limits: Summed public TCR beta family frequency identified CMV carriers bearing the relevant HLA. The response measured ex vivo was dominated by TCR beta clonotypes (HLA-C-restricted and CMV-specific).

Using its own MiXCR run on the reads, TCRdb lists one record per CDR3 protein. The sample shows 57,000 or so distinct CDR3 sequences, approximately 36% of them seen only once. The germline V and J ends were trimmed by 0 bases and 6 bases, with 6 bases remaining between them. Germline-derived CDR1 and CDR2 are MNHNS and SASEGT. The CDR3 consists of 12 residues. This chain links TRBV6-1 with TRBJ2-7; no reliable D call. This sequence originates from a human donor in good health (CMV status not recorded). Some clones in this sample may be carry-over from other donors' samples. Specimen: PBMCs, sequenced either directly or after in vitro stimulation (not recorded which). CDR3 coding DNA: TGTGCCAGCAGTGAAGCGCGTTCCGAGCAGTACTTC. This translates into CASSEARSEQYF.